Listed below are T cell receptor beta chains from one sample, sequenced in a study of blood T cell repertoires in COVID-19. Sequencing was performed with immunoSEQ multiplex PCR; in TCRdb, only in-frame clones are kept and a portion is missing. The sample lists about 350,000 clones; about 90% were seen once. What was sequenced was PBMCs or T cells enriched from blood (not recorded which). These receptors all come from a woman in her 30s who had recovered from COVID-19. Both conserved end residues are part of each CDR3. A D gene is named only where the DNA matches it firmly. Size is omitted from some rows. Given values are once, few, many or a class for expanded clones.

clone_size j_call d_call v_call cdr3_nt cdr3_aa
. TRBJ2-2 . TRBV14 TGTGCCAGCAGCCCGGTGCAGAACACCGGGGAGCTGTTTTTT CASSPVQNTGELFF
. TRBJ2-7 . TRBV5-1 TGCGCCAGCAGCTTGCTCCAGGATTCCTACGAGCAGTACTTC CASSLLQDSYEQYF
. TRBJ1-2 TRBD1 TRBV19 TGTGCCACCCAACGGACCTGGACAGGGTCGGGCTACACCTTC CATQRTWTGSGYTF
. TRBJ2-2 . TRBV19 TGTGCCAGTAGGCGGGATACGAACACCGGGGAGCTGTTTTTT CASRRDTNTGELFF
few TRBJ1-2 TRBD1 TRBV5-5 TGTGCCAGCAGCTTGGGGGACAGGTTCTATGGCTACACCTTC CASSLGDRFYGYTF
. TRBJ2-3 . TRBV10-3 TGTGCCACCAGTCGGCCAGGGCGCACAGATACGCAGTATTTT CATSRPGRTDTQYF
. TRBJ2-7 TRBD2 TRBV4-1 TGCGCCAGCAGCCCCAAAGGAGCGGGAGAGAGCTACGAGCAGTACTTC CASSPKGAGESYEQYF
. TRBJ2-2 TRBD1 TRBV7-3 TGTGCCAGCAGCGGCGCACCGGGACAGGGACTCACCGGGGAGCTGTTTTTT CASSGAPGQGLTGELFF
. TRBJ1-4 . TRBV5-4 TGTGCCAGCAGCGTGGAACTCAGGGGAAGTAATGAAAAACTGTTTTTT CASSVELRGSNEKLFF
. TRBJ1-2 . TRBV6-5 TGTGCCAGCAGAGTGACAGCCAGCTATGGCTACACCTTC CASRVTASYGYTF
. TRBJ2-7 . TRBV18 TGTGCCAGCTCACCACCCGGGCCGGGGAGATCTGGAGAGCAGTACTTC CASSPPGPGRSGEQYF
few TRBJ1-1 . TRBV3-1/TRBV3-2 TGTGCCAGCAGCCAAGTGCGGAACACTGAAGCTTTCTTT CASSQVRNTEAFF
once TRBJ2-2 TRBD2 TRBV5-6 TGTGCCAGCATCAATTCGGGACTAGCGGGGGGGCGAGGCACCGGGGAGCTGTTTTTT CASINSGLAGGRGTGELFF
. TRBJ2-4 TRBD2 TRBV7-2 TGTGCCAGCAGCTTAGGTTACGTCGGGGGGGGTCTAGCCAAAAACATTCAGTACTTC CASSLGYVGGGLAKNIQYF
. TRBJ2-7 TRBD2 TRBV18 TGTGCCAGCTCACCGACTAGCGGGGGCCAATTTTCCTACGAGCAGTACTTC CASSPTSGGQFSYEQYF
. TRBJ1-5 TRBD1 TRBV4-1 TGCGCCAGCAGCCAAGATCTGTGGGACAGTAGCAATCAGCCCCAGCATTTT CASSQDLWDSSNQPQHF
. TRBJ1-6 . TRBV6-5 TGTGCCAGCAGTTCAAACAGCAATTCACCCCTCCACTTT CASSSNSNSPLHF
. TRBJ2-7 TRBD1 TRBV30 TGTGCCTGGGAAAACAGGGGGCCGTCCTACGAGCAGTACTTC CAWENRGPSYEQYF
few TRBJ1-3 TRBD1 TRBV4-3 TGCGCCAGCAGCCAAGTGACAGGGACAGGAAACACCATATATTTT CASSQVTGTGNTIYF
. TRBJ2-5 TRBD1 TRBV4-3 TGCGCCAGCAGCCGCGGACAGGGGGTTAAGACCCAGTACTTC CASSRGQGVKTQYF
. TRBJ1-5 . TRBV10-1 TGCGCCAGCAGTGACTGTGGTCCAGGGTCTAGCAATCAGCCCCAGCATTTT CASSDCGPGSSNQPQHF
. TRBJ1-1 . TRBV5-6 TGTGCCAGCAGCTTGGCAGGGATAGAGAACACTGAAGCTTTCTTT CASSLAGIENTEAFF
. TRBJ1-3 . TRBV2 TGTGCCAGCATTCTCGACACTGGAAACACCATATATTTT CASILDTGNTIYF
. TRBJ1-2 . TRBV5-6 TGTGCCAGCAGCTTGGTTTCGGCAGCGAACTATGGCTACACCTTC CASSLVSAANYGYTF
. TRBJ1-5 . TRBV7-2 TGTGCCAGCAGCCCCAGCGGCAATAGCAATCAGCCCCAGCATTTT CASSPSGNSNQPQHF
. TRBJ2-2 . TRBV4-1 TGCGCCAGCAGCCTTAACCCAGGGAACACCGGGGAGCTGTTTTTT CASSLNPGNTGELFF
. TRBJ1-5 . TRBV19 TGTGCCAGTATCCGGGGGAACAATCAGCCCCAGCATTTT CASIRGNNQPQHF
few TRBJ1-3 TRBD1 TRBV30 TGTGCCTTCGACAGGGGGTCTTCTGGAAACACCATATATTTT CAFDRGSSGNTIYF
. TRBJ2-7 TRBD1 TRBV19 TGTGCCAGTAGTCCAGGGGGCGCGGCATACGAGCAGTACTTC CASSPGGAAYEQYF